This TCR beta chain was identified in a study of blood T cell repertoires in COVID-19. The repertoire was sequenced with immunoSEQ multiplex PCR; TCRdb's copy has only in-frame clones and lacks some. Of approximately 280,000 clones listed, roughly 85% are singletons. This clone was seen only once. Germline CDR1 and CDR2: LGHDT and YNNKEL (reference sequence). Trimming pared 4 bases from V and 1 base from J, leaving 13 bases between. The CDR3 loop spans 15 amino acids. J is TRBJ1-1 and V is TRBV3-1 (or the pseudogene TRBV3-2); tentative D call: TRBD1 (6 bases). The sample was peripheral blood. This sequence originates from a woman in her seventies with acute or convalescent COVID-19. The CDR3 sequence: CASSPGGGGNTEAFF. In DNA form, the CDR3 reads TGTGCCAGCAGCCCGGGGGGGGGCGGGAACACTGAAGCTTTCTTT.